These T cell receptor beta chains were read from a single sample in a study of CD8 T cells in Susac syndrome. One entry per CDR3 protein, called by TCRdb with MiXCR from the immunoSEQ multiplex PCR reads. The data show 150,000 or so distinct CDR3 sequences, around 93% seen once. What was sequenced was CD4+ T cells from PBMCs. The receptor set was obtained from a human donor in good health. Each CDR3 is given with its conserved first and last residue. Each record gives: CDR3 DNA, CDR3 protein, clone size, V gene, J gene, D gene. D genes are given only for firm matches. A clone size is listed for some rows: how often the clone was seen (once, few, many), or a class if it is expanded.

cdr3_nt: TGTGCCAGCACAGTCCAGAGCTTAGCCTCCGGGGACTACGAGCAGTACTTC
cdr3_aa: CASTVQSLASGDYEQYF
clone_size: .
v_call: TRBV25-1
j_call: TRBJ2-7
d_call: .

cdr3_nt: TGTGCCTGGAGCGGACAGAATTCACCCCTCCACTTT
cdr3_aa: CAWSGQNSPLHF
clone_size: .
v_call: TRBV30
j_call: TRBJ1-6
d_call: .

cdr3_nt: TGTGCCAGCAGTCGACAGGGAATGACCTCCTACAATGAGCAGTTCTTC
cdr3_aa: CASSRQGMTSYNEQFF
clone_size: .
v_call: TRBV14
j_call: TRBJ2-1
d_call: TRBD1

cdr3_nt: TGTGCCAGCAGTTACAGCCCGGCGGGAAACACCGGGGAGCTGTTTTTT
cdr3_aa: CASSYSPAGNTGELFF
clone_size: .
v_call: TRBV6-5
j_call: TRBJ2-2
d_call: .

cdr3_nt: TGCAGCGCTCAACAGGGGGCGGGGTATGGCTACACCTTC
cdr3_aa: CSAQQGAGYGYTF
clone_size: once
v_call: TRBV29-1
j_call: TRBJ1-2
d_call: TRBD1

cdr3_nt: TGTGCCAGCAGTCACGACACCCTTAACTATGGCTACACCTTC
cdr3_aa: CASSHDTLNYGYTF
clone_size: .
v_call: TRBV3-1
j_call: TRBJ1-2
d_call: .

cdr3_nt: TGCAGTGCTAGAGATCGCAGGGGCTCGGATACGCAGTATTTT
cdr3_aa: CSARDRRGSDTQYF
clone_size: .
v_call: TRBV20-1
j_call: TRBJ2-3
d_call: .

cdr3_nt: TGTGCCAGCAGCTTGTATGGCAGGGGTGCCGGGGAGCTGTTTTTT
cdr3_aa: CASSLYGRGAGELFF
clone_size: .
v_call: TRBV5-4
j_call: TRBJ2-2
d_call: .

cdr3_nt: TGTGCCAGCAGTCCGGGACAGGGCCGCTACGAGCAGTACTTC
cdr3_aa: CASSPGQGRYEQYF
clone_size: .
v_call: TRBV9
j_call: TRBJ2-7
d_call: TRBD1

cdr3_nt: TGTGCCAGCAGCCACAACCCGTTTGACTCCTACGAGCAGTACTTC
cdr3_aa: CASSHNPFDSYEQYF
clone_size: .
v_call: TRBV3-1
j_call: TRBJ2-7
d_call: .

cdr3_nt: TGTGCCAGCAGCCAAGGAACGGGTGAGGAGCAGTACTTC
cdr3_aa: CASSQGTGEEQYF
clone_size: .
v_call: TRBV4-2
j_call: TRBJ2-7
d_call: .

cdr3_nt: TGCAGCGTTGCGTCTTCACAGCGGGGAAAAGAGACCCAGTACTTC
cdr3_aa: CSVASSQRGKETQYF
clone_size: .
v_call: TRBV29-1
j_call: TRBJ2-5
d_call: TRBD2

cdr3_nt: TGTGCCAGCAGGGGTGAGGTGAACACTGAAGCTTTCTTT
cdr3_aa: CASRGEVNTEAFF
clone_size: .
v_call: TRBV2
j_call: TRBJ1-1
d_call: .

cdr3_nt: TGTGCCAGCAGCAAGACAGGGGTGCCTGGGGCCAACGTCCTGACTTTC
cdr3_aa: CASSKTGVPGANVLTF
clone_size: .
v_call: TRBV7-9
j_call: TRBJ2-6
d_call: TRBD1

cdr3_nt: TGTGCCAGCAGCTTGTCACAGGGGAGATCCTATAATTCACCCCTCCACTTT
cdr3_aa: CASSLSQGRSYNSPLHF
clone_size: .
v_call: TRBV5-4
j_call: TRBJ1-6
d_call: TRBD1

cdr3_nt: TGTGCCAGCAGTGACTCGATGGGACTACAGTACTTC
cdr3_aa: CASSDSMGLQYF
clone_size: once
v_call: TRBV6-4
j_call: TRBJ2-7
d_call: TRBD2

cdr3_nt: TGTGCCAGCTCACCGGGATACGGCGGACTAGCCAAAAACATTCAGTACTTC
cdr3_aa: CASSPGYGGLAKNIQYF
clone_size: .
v_call: TRBV18
j_call: TRBJ2-4
d_call: .

cdr3_nt: TGCAGTGCTAGAGATAAGGGGGGGTCTACGGAGACCCAGTACTTC
cdr3_aa: CSARDKGGSTETQYF
clone_size: .
v_call: TRBV20-1
j_call: TRBJ2-5
d_call: .

cdr3_nt: TGTGCCAGCAGCCGACTCTCCTGGGGGGGGAACCAAGAGACCCAGTACTTC
cdr3_aa: CASSRLSWGGNQETQYF
clone_size: .
v_call: TRBV7-6
j_call: TRBJ2-5
d_call: TRBD2

cdr3_nt: TGCAGTGCTAGAGACAACATGAACACTGAAGCTTTCTTT
cdr3_aa: CSARDNMNTEAFF
clone_size: once
v_call: TRBV20-1
j_call: TRBJ1-1
d_call: .

cdr3_nt: TGTGCCAGCAGTCAAGGTGGGACTACTCGAGAGACCCAGTACTTC
cdr3_aa: CASSQGGTTRETQYF
clone_size: .
v_call: TRBV7-2
j_call: TRBJ2-5
d_call: TRBD2

cdr3_nt: TGCAGTGCTGGAACAGGGGGCCAGCAGTACTTC
cdr3_aa: CSAGTGGQQYF
clone_size: .
v_call: TRBV20-1
j_call: TRBJ2-7
d_call: TRBD1

cdr3_nt: TGCAGTGCCTTGGGGCGGAATGCCTATGGCTACACCTTC
cdr3_aa: CSALGRNAYGYTF
clone_size: .
v_call: TRBV20-1
j_call: TRBJ1-2
d_call: .